This TCR beta chain originates from a study of blood T cell repertoires in COVID-19. Study-level background: Nucleic acid was either cDNA or gDNA, and it came from T cells, B-cell-depleted T cells, or PBMCs.

Method: immunoSEQ multiplex PCR; TCRdb's copy keeps in-frame clones and lacks some. The sample yields about 86,000 clones, roughly 89% seen once. The CDR3 has 16 amino acids. Looked up from germline, CDR1 is LNHDA and CDR2 is SQIVND (reference sequence). The V and J ends lost 5 bases and 0 bases, in that order; junction bases with no gene match: 10. The age range of participants was about 18 to 95 years, with residence in about two dozen US areas. The sample taken for sequencing was PBMCs or T cells enriched from blood (not recorded which). This chain uses TRBV19 with TRBJ2-7, with 7 bases identical to TRBD1. This sequence originates from a woman between 50 and 59 years old with acute COVID-19. The CDR3 loop reads CASSVSPGQSSYEQYF. CDR3 DNA sequence: TGTGCCAGTAGTGTCTCTCCGGGACAGAGCTCCTACGAGCAGTACTTC.